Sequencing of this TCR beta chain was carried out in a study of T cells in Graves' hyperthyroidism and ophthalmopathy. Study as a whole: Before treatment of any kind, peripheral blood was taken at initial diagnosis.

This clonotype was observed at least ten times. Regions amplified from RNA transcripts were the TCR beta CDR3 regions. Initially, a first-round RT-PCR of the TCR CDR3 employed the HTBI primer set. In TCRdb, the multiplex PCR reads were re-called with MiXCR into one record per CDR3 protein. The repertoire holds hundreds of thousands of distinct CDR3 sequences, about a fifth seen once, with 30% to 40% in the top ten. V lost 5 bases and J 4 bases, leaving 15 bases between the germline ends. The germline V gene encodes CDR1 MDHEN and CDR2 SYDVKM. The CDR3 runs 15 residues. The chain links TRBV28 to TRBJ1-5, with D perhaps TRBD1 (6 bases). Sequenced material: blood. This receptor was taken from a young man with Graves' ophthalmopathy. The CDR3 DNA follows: TGTGCCAGCAGTGGCTCTCGACAGGTAAATCAGCCCCAGCATTTT. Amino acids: CASSGSRQVNQPQHF.